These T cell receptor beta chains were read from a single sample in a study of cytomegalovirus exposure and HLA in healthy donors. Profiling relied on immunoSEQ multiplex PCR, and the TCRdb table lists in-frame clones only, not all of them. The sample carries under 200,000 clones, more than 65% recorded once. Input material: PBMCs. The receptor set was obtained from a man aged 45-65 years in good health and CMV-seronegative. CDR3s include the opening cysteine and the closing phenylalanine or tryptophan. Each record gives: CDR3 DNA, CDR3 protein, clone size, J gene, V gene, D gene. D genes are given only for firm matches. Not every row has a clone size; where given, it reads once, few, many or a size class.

TGTGCCAGTAGTATAGTGCCTCTAGCAGATACGCAGTATTTT | CASSIVPLADTQYF | NA | TRBJ2-3 | TRBV19 | NA
TGTGCCAGCAGCTTATGGGAGGGCAATACGCAGTATTTT | CASSLWEGNTQYF | few | TRBJ2-3 | TRBV7-2 | TRBD2
TGCGCCAGCCAAAGCGGGTGGACTGAAGCTTTCTTT | CASQSGWTEAFF | NA | TRBJ1-1 | TRBV10-1 | NA
TGTGCTAGTGGTTTGGCGACAGGGGTGAGGGAGACCCAGTACTTC | CASGLATGVRETQYF | NA | TRBJ2-5 | TRBV12-5 | TRBD1
TGCGCCAGCAGCCTTGATTCCGGGACAGTTGATTCACCCCTCCACTTT | CASSLDSGTVDSPLHF | NA | TRBJ1-6 | TRBV5-1 | TRBD1
TGTGCCAGCAGTCTTCAGGGTGACGAAAAACTGTTTTTT | CASSLQGDEKLFF | few | TRBJ1-4 | TRBV2 | NA
TGTGCCAGCAGCGTAGGGATGAGCGGGGGACTAGCTAACACTGAAGCTTTCTTT | CASSVGMSGGLANTEAFF | NA | TRBJ1-1 | TRBV9 | NA
TGTGCCAGCAGCAAGGCCAGCGGGGGGGCCGTGATAGAGACCCAGTACTTC | CASSKASGGAVIETQYF | NA | TRBJ2-5 | TRBV9 | TRBD2
TGTGCCAGCAGTTTCGGGGGGACTCGCTACGAGCAGTACTTC | CASSFGGTRYEQYF | NA | TRBJ2-7 | TRBV6-5 | TRBD2
TGTGCCAGCAGTGAAGCCATGACAATCCAATCCGGGGAGCTGTTTTTT | CASSEAMTIQSGELFF | NA | TRBJ2-2 | TRBV6-1 | NA
TGCGCCAGCAGTCCCACTAGCGGGGGGGCCCATGAGCAGTTCTTC | CASSPTSGGAHEQFF | NA | TRBJ2-1 | TRBV5-1 | TRBD2
TGTGCCAGCAGCTTCACCGGACAGAGGAACACTGAAGCTTTCTTT | CASSFTGQRNTEAFF | NA | TRBJ1-1 | TRBV7-2 | NA
TGTGCCAGCAGCTTAGGGACAGGGTTTAATTCACCCCTCCACTTT | CASSLGTGFNSPLHF | once | TRBJ1-6 | TRBV7-4 | TRBD1
TGTGCCAGCAGCTTAGTAGTTCAGGGGGCGGTACACTACGAGCAGTACTTC | CASSLVVQGAVHYEQYF | NA | TRBJ2-7 | TRBV7-2 | TRBD1
TGTGCCAGCAGCTTGGATCCGGGGTCCGACTACGGCTACACCTTC | CASSLDPGSDYGYTF | NA | TRBJ1-2 | TRBV5-5 | NA
TGTGCCTGGAGTCCGGGACAGCTCAGTCTCTATGGCTACACCTTC | CAWSPGQLSLYGYTF | NA | TRBJ1-2 | TRBV30 | TRBD1
TGTGCCAGCAGCTTGCAGGGAGGGGACACTGAAGCTTTCTTT | CASSLQGGDTEAFF | NA | TRBJ1-1 | TRBV11-3 | NA
TGTGCCAGCAGCCTGACAGGCTATGGCTACACCTTC | CASSLTGYGYTF | NA | TRBJ1-2 | TRBV7-2 | NA
TGTGCCAGCAGCGCCGGGGGTTTCCTTGAGCAGTACTTC | CASSAGGFLEQYF | NA | TRBJ2-5 | TRBV9 | NA
TGTGCCAGCAGCCCTCCGGGACTAGCCTACACAGATACGCAGTATTTT | CASSPPGLAYTDTQYF | NA | TRBJ2-3 | TRBV13 | TRBD2
TGTGCCGGACAGGGGTACACCGGGGAGCTGTTTTTT | CAGQGYTGELFF | NA | TRBJ2-2 | TRBV2 | TRBD1
TGCGCCAGCAGCCAAGGATCCTACGAGCAGTACTTC | CASSQGSYEQYF | NA | TRBJ2-7 | TRBV4-1 | NA
TGCGCCAGCCTGGACAGAATGACCTACGAGCAGTACTTC | CASLDRMTYEQYF | NA | TRBJ2-7 | TRBV10-2 | NA
TGTGCCAGCAGTTACTCGTATCGGGGCTCTGGAAACACCATATATTTT | CASSYSYRGSGNTIYF | NA | TRBJ1-3 | TRBV6-5 | NA
TGTGCCAGCAGTTTAATCGGTGGCTCTGGGGCCAACGTCCTGACTTTC | CASSLIGGSGANVLTF | NA | TRBJ2-6 | TRBV7-6 | NA
TGTGCCAGCAGCCCGGGGACTAGCGGGGCAGATACGCAGTATTTT | CASSPGTSGADTQYF | NA | TRBJ2-3 | TRBV7-2 | TRBD2
TGTGCCAGCAGCTATCGACAGGGGGTTGATAATGAAAAACTGTTTTTT | CASSYRQGVDNEKLFF | NA | TRBJ1-4 | TRBV9 | TRBD1
TGTGCCAGCAGCCCGCGACAGGGAAATGAAAAACTGTTTTTT | CASSPRQGNEKLFF | NA | TRBJ1-4 | TRBV9 | TRBD1
TGCGCCAGCAGCTCTTGGACATTTAACTATGGCTACACCTTC | CASSSWTFNYGYTF | NA | TRBJ1-2 | TRBV5-1 | NA
TGTGCCACCAGCAGAGACAAGGGAGCCCTCTTGTACGAAAAACTGTTTTTT | CATSRDKGALLYEKLFF | NA | TRBJ1-4 | TRBV15 | NA
TGTGCCAGCAGCTTGGTAGGGGGCACGGAGACCCAGTACTTC | CASSLVGGTETQYF | NA | TRBJ2-5 | TRBV5-5 | TRBD1